These 18 T cell receptor beta chains were all obtained from the same sample, sequenced in a study of regulatory T cells in long-lasting Graves disease. Arm-PCR of CDR3 regions and iRepertoire HTBI primers were the basis on which TCR beta libraries were built. Each CDR3 protein is one row after TCRdb ran MiXCR on the multiplex PCR reads. Among approximately 560,000 distinct CDR3 sequences listed, roughly a sixth were seen once. This sample's time point: newly diagnosed GD, antithyroid drugs for less than 3 months. TCR sequences were obtained from RNA taken from PBMCs. The sample was also linked to a second study, of T cells in Graves' hyperthyroidism and ophthalmopathy.

This material consisted of peripheral blood mononuclear cells (PBMCs), taken at new diagnosis, from a patient treated with antithyroid drugs. Receptors originate from a man aged 18 to 29 with Graves disease.

With respect to this clonotype: This may be a read error: a much more frequent sequence differs by one nucleotide. This chain links TRBV7-6 with TRBJ2-1; D possibly corresponds to TRBD1 (6 bases). Per germline, CDR1 SGHVS and CDR2 FNYEAQ. This CDR3 region has 14 residues. V was trimmed by 5 bases and J by 8 bases, leaving 16 bases between them. This CDR3 reads CASSRAQGRDEQFF. In nucleotides, the CDR3 is TGTGCCAGCAGCAGAGCACAGGGCCGGGATGAGCAGTTCTTC.

The chain recombines TRBV6-4 with TRBJ1-1; unclear D gene. The CDR3 has 14 residues. Trimming left V 8 bases short and J 4 bases short, with 17 bases between. From germline, CDR1 is MRHNA and CDR2 SNTAGT. The CDR3 is CASRLGQEGTEAFF. The DNA for the CDR3 is TGTGCCAGCCGCCTAGGCCAGGAAGGCACTGAAGCTTTCTTT.

This clonotype was found many times. V usage is TRBV5-1 and J usage is TRBJ2-7; 10 bases align to TRBD1. Unmatched junction bases numbered 5, after V lost 0 bases and J lost 2 bases. The CDR3 spans 16 residues. Germline V gene data show CDR1 as SGHRS and CDR2 as YFSETQ. The CDR3 here is CASSLGLGQGTYEQYF. CDR3 nucleotides: TGCGCCAGCAGCTTGGGACTGGGACAGGGGACCTACGAGCAGTACTTC.

This clonotype was detected ten times or more. This chain joins TRBV6-2 or TRBV6-3 and TRBJ2-3, with a possible D match to TRBD2 (5 bases). Trimming left V 4 bases short and J 4 bases short, with 18 bases between. The CDR3 consists of 16 residues. Germline V CDR1 and CDR2: MNHEY, SVGEGT. The CDR3 DNA reads TGTGCCAGCAGTTCCACTGTAGGAATGGGAGCAGATACGCAGTATTTT. It translates to CASSSTVGMGADTQYF.

At least ten counts were recorded for this clonotype. V is TRBV3-1 and J is TRBJ2-5, with TRBD2 identical over 8 bases. Germline lookup yields CDR1 LGHDT and CDR2 YNNKEL (reference sequence). V lost 2 bases and J lost 2; bases outside the gene matches: 4. This CDR3 region has 15 residues. DNA of the CDR3: TGTGCCAGCAGCCAAAGCGGGAGCAGGCAAGAGACCCAGTACTTC. Encoded protein: CASSQSGSRQETQYF.

This clonotype was observed at least ten times. The V call is TRBV12-3 or TRBV12-4, the J call TRBJ1-6, with 7 bases aligning to TRBD1. There are 14 residues in the CDR3. The V segment lost 5 bases and the J segment 6 bases; nucleotides outside the gene matches: 4. Here the CDR3 reads CASSLRDSNSPLHF. CDR3 sequence (DNA): TGTGCCAGCAGTCTCCGGGACAGTAATTCACCCCTCCACTTT.

This clonotype was seen a few times. The rearrangement uses TRBV20-1 and TRBJ1-6, with 7 nucleotides matching TRBD1. V gave up 0 bases and J gave up 6 bases; unmatched junction bases: 5. Germline values: CDR1 DFQATT, CDR2 SNEGSKA (reference sequence). This CDR3 spans 15 amino acids. The CDR3 here is CSARDLGQTNSPLHF. The CDR3 DNA sequence: TGCAGTGCTAGAGATCTGGGACAGACTAATTCACCCCTCCACTTT.

The table lists this clonotype with many counts. This rearrangement joins TRBV24-1 to TRBJ2-2; 12 positions match TRBD2. Trimming cost V 4 bases and J 1 base; bases outside gene matches: 0. Germline-derived CDR1 and CDR2 are KGHDR and SFDVKD. This CDR3 comprises 16 residues. In DNA form, the CDR3 reads TGTGCCACCAGTGAGACTAGCGGGAGGAACACCGGGGAGCTGTTTTTT. Translated, it gives CATSETSGRNTGELFF.

This chain joins TRBV4-1 and TRBJ2-1; 7 bases agree with TRBD2. Unmatched junction bases numbered 5, after V lost 3 bases and J lost 3 bases. The CDR3 is made up of 15 amino acids. Germline CDR1 is MGHRA and CDR2 is YSYEKL. The CDR3 is CASSQTGDYYNEQFF. The CDR3 coding sequence is TGCGCCAGCAGCCAGACTGGGGACTACTACAATGAGCAGTTCTTC.

A remark on this clonotype: A much larger clone is a single base away; this may be a read error. The chain's CDR3 is CAWSLRTGDYYEQYF. As DNA, the CDR3 is TGTGCCTGGAGTCTGCGTACAGGGGACTACTACGAGCAGTACTTC. The gene calls are TRBV30 and TRBJ2-7; D is possibly TRBD1 or TRBD2 (7 bases each). Germline CDR1 and CDR2: GTSNPN and SVGIG (reference sequence). V was shortened by 2 bases and J by 3 bases, with 17 bases between the two germline ends. The CDR3 spans 15 residues.

This clonotype was picked up a small number of times. The genes are TRBV19 and TRBJ2-2, with D unresolved. The CDR3 spans 14 residues. CDR1 and CDR2 from the germline V gene are LNHDA and SQIVND (reference sequence). V lost 10 bases to trimming and J lost 0 bases, with 12 bases between them. CDR3 DNA sequence: TGTGCCAATATTTTCCGCCCGAACACCGGGGAGCTGTTTTTT. Its translation is CANIFRPNTGELFF.

This clonotype came up many times. The chain links TRBV5-1 to TRBJ2-2; 10 bases are a match to TRBD2. The CDR3 spans 15 residues. Germline values: CDR1 SGHRS, CDR2 YFSETQ. J was trimmed by 6 bases and V by 0 bases; bases with no gene match: 2. The chain's CDR3 is CASSLALAGAGELFF. As DNA, the CDR3 is TGCGCCAGCAGCTTGGCCCTAGCGGGAGCCGGGGAGCTGTTTTTT.

As for this clonotype: It may be a read error: a sequence one base away is much more abundant. This chain connects TRBV5-1 to TRBJ2-5, with no clear D. The CDR3 runs to 16 residues. Germline CDR1 and CDR2: SGHRS and YFSETQ. The CDR3 region is CASSLAPRTAQEPQYF. The CDR3 coding sequence is TGCGCCAGCAGCTTGGCTCCCCGTACAGCGCAAGAGCCCCAGTACTTC.

The table lists this clonotype with many counts. This chain connects TRBV27 to TRBJ2-7; TRBD1 matches 9 bases. The length of the CDR3 is 17 residues. Losses at the gene ends were 3 bases for V and 1 base for J; bases not matched to a gene: 10. Germline V gene data show CDR1 as MNHEY and CDR2 as SMNVEV (reference sequence). CDR3 loop: CASSLSPGTGRSYEQYF. In DNA, the CDR3 is TGTGCCAGCAGTTTGAGTCCCGGGACAGGGAGGTCCTACGAGCAGTACTTC.

The chain couples TRBV7-2 to TRBJ2-5; D not resolved. Trimming took 4 bases from V and 2 from J, leaving 14 bases between them. Germline V lookup: CDR1 SGHTA, CDR2 FQGNSA. CDR3 length: 15 residues. This chain's CDR3 is CASSSHGSAQETQYF. The CDR3 DNA follows: TGTGCCAGCAGCTCACACGGCAGCGCGCAAGAGACCCAGTACTTC. The full variable domain, its missing parts supplied by reference TRBV7-2 and TRBJ2-5, is GAGVSQSPSNKVTEKGKDVELRCDPISGHTALYWYRQSLGQGLEFLIYFQGNSAPDKSGLPSDRFSAERTGGSVSTLTIQRTQQEDSAVYLCASSSHGSAQETQYFGPGTRLLVL.

The V and J genes are TRBV27 and TRBJ1-2; TRBD1 aligns across 8 bases. The junction had 6 bases not matched to a gene; V was cut back by 3 bases and J by 6 bases. The CDR3 is 14 amino acids. Germline V gene lookup returns CDR1 MNHEY and CDR2 SMNVEV (reference sequence). CDR3 loop: CASSFAGGADGYTF. As DNA, the CDR3 is TGTGCCAGCAGTTTTGCAGGGGGCGCAGATGGCTACACCTTC.

There are many counts of this clonotype. The genes are TRBV12-3 or TRBV12-4 and TRBJ2-1; unclear D gene. The germline V and J ends were trimmed by 3 bases and 6 bases, with 3 bases remaining between them. This CDR3 has 11 residues. The CDR3 protein is CASSFPNEQFF. CDR3 sequence (DNA): TGTGCCAGCAGTTTCCCCAATGAGCAGTTCTTC.

The table lists this clonotype with many counts. The chain is built from TRBV30 and TRBJ1-4; D is uncertain. Germline-derived CDR1 and CDR2 are GTSNPN and SVGIG (reference sequence). The V and J ends lost 4 bases and 3 bases respectively, with 6 bases between them. This CDR3 has 12 residues. The CDR3 spells CAWTRSNEKLFF. CDR3 nucleotides: TGTGCCTGGACCAGGTCTAATGAAAAACTGTTTTTT. The variable domain in full, with the rest retrieved from reference TRBV30 and TRBJ1-4, is SQTIHQWPATLVQPVGSPLSLECTVEGTSNPNLYWYRQAAGRGLQLLFYSVGIGQISSEVPQNLSASRPQDRQFILSSKKLLLSDSGFYLCAWTRSNEKLFFGSGTQLSVL.